This is a list of T cell receptor beta chains from one sample in a study of T-cell reconstitution after alpha-beta-depleted transplantation in children. TCRdb re-called the PCR reads with MiXCR, one entry per CDR3 protein. The table includes 45,000 or so distinct CDR3 sequences, about 47% detected once. Sample: peripheral blood, taken before TCRalphabeta/CD19-depleted stem cell transplant. The receptors stem from a boy under two years old with SCID, due to receive a stem cell transplant. CDR3s include the opening cysteine and the closing phenylalanine or tryptophan.

CDR3aa: CASSLAGAGTEAFF
v_gene: TRBV5-1

CDR3aa: CASSLVVGGWDEQYF
v_gene: TRBV7-7

CDR3aa: CASSPGNGQPRNTEAFF
v_gene: TRBV7-8

CDR3aa: CASSLDRASYYGYTF
v_gene: TRBV6-1

CDR3aa: CASRLSPGQGNEKLFF
v_gene: TRBV5-1

CDR3aa: CASSSQGNTEAFF
v_gene: TRBV27

CDR3aa: CASSRPRATDEKLFF
v_gene: TRBV7-9

CDR3aa: CSVERETQYF
v_gene: TRBV29-1

CDR3aa: CASSTYIGQGHGYTF
v_gene: TRBV28

CDR3aa: CASSLGQGLIYNEQFF
v_gene: TRBV7-2

CDR3aa: CASSVTSGTHNEQFF
v_gene: TRBV11-2

CDR3aa: CASSYRALSPYEQYF
v_gene: TRBV27

CDR3aa: CSEGTGGVETQYF
v_gene: TRBV29-1

CDR3aa: CASSLSLARYEQYF
v_gene: TRBV5-6

CDR3aa: CASSQLGTPEQYF
v_gene: TRBV3-1

CDR3aa: CASSQVQTNYNYGYTF
v_gene: TRBV4-1

CDR3aa: CATEEGPQETQYF
v_gene: TRBV10-3

CDR3aa: CASSEGNTGELFF
v_gene: TRBV6-4

CDR3aa: CASSLSYPGPIQETQYF
v_gene: TRBV7-2

CDR3aa: CATSRAPGEGNTIYF
v_gene: TRBV15

CDR3aa: CASSLSALQETQYF
v_gene: TRBV27

CDR3aa: CAMGPGLGRKDQPQHF
v_gene: TRBV5-2

CDR3aa: CASSSWDRVISYEQYF
v_gene: TRBV5-6

CDR3aa: CASSAGTGTDEQYF
v_gene: TRBV9

CDR3aa: CASSDVSGDYNEQFF
v_gene: TRBV6-1

CDR3aa: CASSYRGGSTEAFF
v_gene: TRBV28

CDR3aa: CASSETSGGTDTQYF
v_gene: TRBV6-4

CDR3aa: CSAYPPMGQGPSDTQYF
v_gene: TRBV20-1

CDR3aa: CASSPPLQETQYF
v_gene: TRBV18

CDR3aa: CASSHGAGFYEQYF
v_gene: TRBV7-6

CDR3aa: CASSATGTSIYNEQFF
v_gene: TRBV7-3

CDR3aa: CASSLVGNSNQPQHF
v_gene: TRBV5-1

CDR3aa: CASSLIPGLSYEQYF
v_gene: TRBV27

CDR3aa: CASSTSTGANYGYTF
v_gene: TRBV5-1

CDR3aa: CSAVAGATDTQYF
v_gene: TRBV20-1

CDR3aa: CASSSTPGGVDQPQHF
v_gene: TRBV7-9

CDR3aa: CASSQDGPAAGANVLTF
v_gene: TRBV4-2

CDR3aa: CSVSDRVATGELFF
v_gene: TRBV29-1

CDR3aa: CASSPPGGDYGYTF
v_gene: TRBV7-8

CDR3aa: CASSLEQSTVGEQYF
v_gene: TRBV5-1

CDR3aa: CASSDGGGSPSTDTQYF
v_gene: TRBV6-4

CDR3aa: CASSESGTGELFF
v_gene: TRBV6-1

CDR3aa: CASSEIVGALTEAFF
v_gene: TRBV6-1

CDR3aa: CASSLEGAESPLHF
v_gene: TRBV5-1

CDR3aa: CASSQDWGGLAAYEQYF
v_gene: TRBV3-1

CDR3aa: CASSQVGSRGGGYTF
v_gene: TRBV4-3

CDR3aa: CASSSGLAGFTGELFF
v_gene: TRBV27

CDR3aa: CASTIQVNTEAFF
v_gene: TRBV7-2

CDR3aa: CASSPDRDNEQFF
v_gene: TRBV5-5

CDR3aa: CASSFGGSKNIQYF
v_gene: TRBV7-2

CDR3aa: CASSLTGQVPTDTQYF
v_gene: TRBV27

CDR3aa: CASSLRVGTGIQETQYF
v_gene: TRBV11-2

CDR3aa: CASSERVGNQPQHF
v_gene: TRBV6-1

CDR3aa: CAMRDSGRGEQFF
v_gene: TRBV10-3